A selection of T cell receptor beta chains follows, all from one sample in a study of T cell responses to AZD1222 COVID-19 vaccine. Using immunoSEQ multiplex PCR, the repertoire was profiled, and TCRdb retains in-frame clones only, with some absent. The table records 85,000 to 100,000 clones, 91% of them present only once. The specimen comprised peripheral blood, sampled 28 days after the second AZD1222 dose. These receptors originate from an adult who received the AZD1222 COVID-19 vaccine. Each CDR3 is given with its conserved first and last residue. A D gene is named only where the DNA matches it firmly. Clone size is not always given. Where it is, it says once, few, many or a class for expanded clones.

>TRBJ1-1|TRBD1|TRBV10-1|once
TGCGCCAGCAGTACCAGGACAGGCCTCGGGGGTGAAGCTTTCTTT
CASSTRTGLGGEAFF
>TRBJ2-1|-|TRBV5-1|-
TGCGCCAGCAGCTTGTGGCAGGGGGGGAATGATGAGCAGTTCTTC
CASSLWQGGNDEQFF
>TRBJ2-2|TRBD2|TRBV5-6|-
TGTGCCAGCACCCTAGTGGGACTAGCGGGATCCGGGGAGCTGTTTTTT
CASTLVGLAGSGELFF
>TRBJ1-4|-|TRBV30|-
TGTGCTTTCCGAGGGACTCACCTAACTAATGAAAAACTGTTTTTT
CAFRGTHLTNEKLFF
>TRBJ2-7|TRBD1|TRBV2|-
TGTGCCAGCAGCGGGACAGGGGGATACGAGCAGTACTTC
CASSGTGGYEQYF
>TRBJ1-2|-|TRBV7-2|-
TGTGCCAGCAGCTCAAGGGTGGGGGCGCCGGGCTATGGCTACACCTTC
CASSSRVGAPGYGYTF
>TRBJ2-1|-|TRBV5-1|-
TGCGCCAGCAGCCCAGGGGGACTAGTAGGATACAATGAGCAGTTCTTC
CASSPGGLVGYNEQFF
>TRBJ1-1|-|TRBV11-2|-
TGTGCCAGCAGCTTAGGTAACAGGGCAGATGAAGCTTTCTTT
CASSLGNRADEAFF
>TRBJ1-5|-|TRBV3-1/TRBV3-2|-
TGTGCCAGCAGCCTCGGAACGATGGGACTTAGCAATCAGCCCCAGCATTTT
CASSLGTMGLSNQPQHF
>TRBJ1-4|-|TRBV18|-
TGTGCCAGCTCACCGACACAGGGAAATGAAAAACTGTTTTTT
CASSPTQGNEKLFF
>TRBJ2-2|-|TRBV2|-
TGTGCCAGCAGTATTTTCGGGGGATCGGGCACCGGGGAGCTGTTTTTT
CASSIFGGSGTGELFF
>TRBJ2-4|-|TRBV12-3/TRBV12-4|few
TGTGCCAGCAGTAACCAGGGAGGTGGCATTCAGTACTTC
CASSNQGGGIQYF
>TRBJ2-3|-|TRBV5-1|-
TGCGCCAGCAGCTTGGTGTCACCTAGCACAGATACGCAGTATTTT
CASSLVSPSTDTQYF
>TRBJ1-6|TRBD1|TRBV5-1|-
TGCGCCAGCAGCTTGGGGACAGGGGGAAATTCACCCCTCCACTTT
CASSLGTGGNSPLHF
>TRBJ2-3|-|TRBV4-1|-
TGCGCCAGCAGCCAAGTCGGCGTGGGCAGGGCGGCAGATACGCAGTATTTT
CASSQVGVGRAADTQYF
>TRBJ2-1|-|TRBV20-1|-
TGCAGTGCTCCCCGGACCAATGAGCAGTTCTTC
CSAPRTNEQFF
>TRBJ2-5|-|TRBV11-2|-
TGTGCCAGCAGCTTAACCGCCGGGACGGAGACCCAGTACTTC
CASSLTAGTETQYF
>TRBJ1-1|-|TRBV5-1|once
TGCGCCAGCAGCGAGGGGGGGCTCTGGAACACTGAAGCTTTCTTT
CASSEGGLWNTEAFF
>TRBJ2-5|TRBD2|TRBV5-1|few
TGCGCCAGCAGCCAGGGACTAGCGGGAGGATGGGACTTC
CASSQGLAGGWDF
>TRBJ2-4|TRBD1|TRBV11-2|few
TGTGCCAGCAGCCACGGACAGGGCGTCGCCAAAAACATTCAGTACTTC
CASSHGQGVAKNIQYF
>TRBJ1-4|TRBD1|TRBV4-3|-
TGCGCCAGCAGCCAAAACCGGGACAGGGAACAGACTAATGAAAAACTGTTTTTT
CASSQNRDREQTNEKLFF